The 24 T cell receptor beta chains presented below share a single source sample, sequenced in a study of control samples from healthy donors and cancer patients. Profiled with immunoSEQ multiplex PCR; TCRdb holds only in-frame clones, not every one. This sample carries around 180,000 clones, around 88% of them seen once, and the ten largest clones take approximately 4.9%. The sequencing input was blood. The receptors were sampled from a woman aged 25 to 45 in good health.

CDR3 residues: CATSDLYGYNEQFF. CDR3 nucleotides: TGTGCCACCAGTGATCTATATGGGTACAATGAGCAGTTCTTC. The chain couples TRBV24-1 to TRBJ2-1, with D hard to call. This CDR3 contains 14 residues. The ends were cut back, 3 bases at V and 4 bases at J, with 9 bases in the middle. Germline V lookup: CDR1 KGHDR, CDR2 SFDVKD.

This chain uses TRBV10-3 with TRBJ1-2; 8 nucleotides align to TRBD1. CDR3 length: 15 amino acids. In germline, CDR1 is ENHRY, CDR2 SYGVKD. The V gene end was trimmed by 0 bases and the J gene end by 4 bases; junction bases not matched to a gene: 4. The CDR3 region is CAISESLQGGYGYTF. The CDR3, as DNA: TGTGCCATCAGTGAGTCTCTACAGGGGGGCTATGGCTACACCTTC.

V usage is TRBV7-8 and J usage is TRBJ2-7, with D perhaps matching TRBD2 (5 bases). The CDR3 runs to 16 residues. V gave up 4 bases and J gave up 6 bases, with 22 bases separating them. Germline loops: CDR1 SGHVS, CDR2 FQNEAQ. DNA of the CDR3: TGTGCCAGCAGCTCCGGAGGTTTGGTGGGTTTCCGCGAGCAGTACTTC. Protein sequence: CASSSGGLVGFREQYF.

The genes are TRBV3-1 (or the pseudogene TRBV3-2) and TRBJ2-1; possible D gene TRBD2, 7 bases. From germline, CDR1 is LGHDT and CDR2 YNNKEL (reference sequence). V was cut by 1 base and J by 4 bases, with 11 bases left in between. This CDR3 is 15 amino acids long. CDR3 in amino acids: CASSQGTRGYNEQFF. The CDR3 coding sequence is TGTGCCAGCAGCCAAGGGACTAGGGGGTACAATGAGCAGTTCTTC.

J is TRBJ1-1 and V is TRBV5-1, with 7 bases identical to TRBD1. The CDR3 covers 15 residues. From germline, CDR1 is SGHRS and CDR2 YFSETQ. V lost 3 bases, J lost 0 bases, and 5 bases stayed unmatched. In DNA, the CDR3 is TGCGCCAGCAGCTCCGACAGGGCAGTGAACACTGAAGCTTTCTTT. Encoded protein: CASSSDRAVNTEAFF.

This clone appeared once. The sample carries other DNA sequences with the same CDR3. V gene TRBV3-1 (or the pseudogene TRBV3-2) combines with J gene TRBJ2-5, with TRBD2 matching 8 bases. Germline assignment: CDR1 LGHDT and CDR2 YNNKEL (reference sequence). J lost 1 base, V lost 0 bases, and 4 bases had no gene match. The CDR3 extends over 16 amino acids. CDR3 in DNA: TGTGCCAGCAGCCAAGATCCAGGACTAGCCCAAGAGACCCAGTACTTC. As protein: CASSQDPGLAQETQYF.

The chain combines TRBV5-5 with TRBJ1-6, with D uncertain. Germline assignment: CDR1 SGHKS and CDR2 YYEKEE (reference sequence). The V end was cut by 4 bases, the J end by 4 bases, with 6 bases between. The CDR3 consists of 13 residues. The CDR3 is CASSARYNSPLHF. CDR3 bases: TGTGCCAGCAGCGCCCGATATAATTCACCCCTCCACTTT. Complete variable domain (other parts from reference TRBV5-5 and TRBJ1-6): DAGVTQSPTHLIKTRGQQVTLRCSPISGHKSVSWYQQVLGQGPQFIFQYYEKEERGRGNFPDRFSARQFPNYSSELNVNALLLGDSALYLCASSARYNSPLHFGNGTRLTVT.

The chain combines TRBV6-6 with TRBJ2-5; D not resolved. The length of the CDR3 is 12 residues. The germline V gene has CDR1 MNHNY and CDR2 SVGAGI (reference sequence). The V end lost 6 bases, the J end lost 4 bases, and 9 bases lay between the germline ends. CDR3 region: CASRRDIETQYF. CDR3 DNA: TGTGCCAGCAGACGCGACATAGAGACCCAGTACTTC.

J is TRBJ1-1 and V is TRBV11-2; D gene ambiguous. The CDR3 loop spans 19 amino acids. The ends were cut back, 5 bases at V and 0 bases at J, with 25 bases in the middle. Germline values: CDR1 SGHAT, CDR2 FQNNGV. Here the CDR3 DNA reads TGTGCCAGCAGCCTAGGGTCTTATTTAGGTGAAGCAATGAACACTGAAGCTTTCTTT. Amino acid sequence: CASSLGSYLGEAMNTEAFF.

The J gene is TRBJ2-2, the V gene TRBV4-1, with D perhaps TRBD2 (5 bases). This CDR3 region has 15 residues. Germline-derived CDR1 and CDR2 are MGHRA and YSYEKL. The V gene lost 0 bases and the J gene lost 5 bases, with 10 bases spanning the gap. For the CDR3, the DNA is TGCGCCAGCAGCCAAGATCGATCGGGGACCGGGGAGCTGTTTTTT. Residues: CASSQDRSGTGELFF.

The genes are TRBV5-6 and TRBJ2-1, with D uncertain. Trimming shortened V by 0 bases and J by 8 bases, and 3 bases separated the two germline ends. The CDR3 length is 11 residues. The germline V gene has CDR1 SGHDT and CDR2 YYEEEE. The CDR3 nucleotides read TGTGCCAGCAGCTTGGCTCATGAGCAGTTCTTC. Residues: CASSLAHEQFF.

This rearrangement joins TRBV3-1 (or the pseudogene TRBV3-2) to TRBJ2-2, with 15 bases lining up with TRBD2. V was clipped by 4 bases and J by 1 base; unmatched bases: 1. The CDR3 length is 17 residues. Germline V gene sequence: CDR1 LGHDT, CDR2 YNNKEL (reference sequence). CDR3 amino acids: CASSRGLAGGNTGELFF. Written as DNA, the CDR3 is TGTGCCAGCAGCCGGGGACTAGCGGGGGGGAACACCGGGGAGCTGTTTTTT.

Details on this clone: Other nucleotide sequences from this sample produce the same CDR3. This chain links TRBV5-1 with TRBJ1-6; the match to TRBD1 covers 7 bases. V shed 0 bases and J 7 bases; nucleotides not matched to a gene: 1. Germline lookup yields CDR1 SGHRS and CDR2 YFSETQ. The CDR3 sequence is 14 residues long. CDR3 DNA: TGCGCCAGCAGCTTGGGACAGGGAAATTCACCCCTCCACTTT. It specifies CASSLGQGNSPLHF.

The chain couples TRBV12-5 to TRBJ2-5; D uncertain. V lost 0 bases and J 1 base, leaving 30 bases between the germline ends. Germline V gene data show CDR1 as LGHNT and CDR2 as FRNRAP. The length of the CDR3 is 22 residues. The CDR3 region has the DNA TGTGCTAGTGGTTTGGTATACGGGTCAATTGGACCCTATCAAAGATTCCAAGAGACCCAGTACTTC. Translated, it gives CASGLVYGSIGPYQRFQETQYF.

The V and J genes are TRBV6-1 and TRBJ1-1; unclear D gene. The germline gives CDR1 MNHNS, CDR2 SASEGT. This CDR3 has 13 amino acids. Deletions cut 1 base from V and 8 bases from J, with 11 bases between. The CDR3 sequence is CASSEGRLSEAFF. DNA of the CDR3: TGTGCCAGCAGTGAAGGGAGGCTCAGCGAAGCTTTCTTT.

The chain recombines TRBV4-1 with TRBJ2-7; 9 bases fit TRBD2. The CDR3 runs 15 residues. V lost 2 bases, J lost 4 bases, and 6 bases stayed unmatched. Looked up from germline, CDR1 is MGHRA and CDR2 is YSYEKL. The CDR3 spells CASSQRGLADYEQYF. Here the CDR3 DNA reads TGCGCCAGCAGCCAAAGGGGACTAGCAGATTACGAGCAGTACTTC.

This clone occurred once. The CDR3 nucleotides are TGTGCCAGCAGGACCCGGACAGGGGGGACTGAAGCTTTCTTT. Its protein product is CASRTRTGGTEAFF. The chain uses TRBV2 and TRBJ1-1; 10 bases agree with TRBD1. The length of the CDR3 is 14 residues. With V trimmed by 6 bases and J by 5 bases, 6 bases remained unmatched. Germline V CDR1 and CDR2: SNHLY, FYNNEI.

V usage is TRBV14 and J usage is TRBJ2-5, with D possibly TRBD2 on 5 matching bases. CDR3 length equals 14 residues. The ends were cut back, 3 bases at V and 5 bases at J, with 13 bases in the middle. The germline V gene encodes CDR1 SGHDN and CDR2 FVKESK. Here the CDR3 reads CASSHRRGLETQYF. CDR3 bases: TGTGCCAGCAGCCATCGGCGAGGGTTGGAGACCCAGTACTTC.

This clone was counted between two and nine times. The chain recombines TRBV21-1 with TRBJ1-2; the table's D call, TRBD1, was not checked against the DNA. TRBV21-1 is deemed a pseudogene. The CDR3 has 12 amino acids. The CDR3 loop is CASSTGYYGYTF. The CDR3 DNA reads TGTGCCAGCAGCACAGGGTACTATGGCTACACCTTC.

The chain combines TRBV5-1 with TRBJ2-7; a possible D gene is TRBD2 (6 bases). Germline V gene data show CDR1 as SGHRS and CDR2 as YFSETQ. Trimming shortened V by 4 bases and J by 3 bases, and 11 bases separated the two germline ends. The length of the CDR3 is 13 residues. The CDR3 loop reads CASSPGTRYEQYF. The CDR3 DNA is TGCGCCAGCAGCCCAGGGACTCGCTACGAGCAGTACTTC.

V usage is TRBV6-5 and J usage is TRBJ2-5; TRBD2 agrees at 9 bases. CDR1 and CDR2 from the germline V gene are MNHEY and SVGAGI. After removal of 2 bases from V and 5 bases from J, the junction contained 6 bases not matched to a gene. This CDR3 comprises 15 residues. The CDR3 DNA is TGTGCCAGCAGTTACGGCGGGGGGGCAGGGGAGACCCAGTACTTC. This sequence encodes CASSYGGGAGETQYF.

The CDR3 DNA reads TGTGCCAGTAGTATAGGGGCGGGAGGGAAAAGCAATGAGCAGTTCTTC. Encoded protein: CASSIGAGGKSNEQFF. The chain combines TRBV19 with TRBJ2-1; TRBD2 aligns across 9 bases. V trimming: 1 base; J trimming: 6 bases; junction bases outside the gene matches: 7. The germline V gene has CDR1 LNHDA and CDR2 SQIVND (reference sequence). The CDR3 is 16 residues long.

The CDR3 protein is CASKPIWGAVEKLFF. CDR3 bases: TGTGCCAGCAAGCCAATCTGGGGGGCGGTTGAAAAACTGTTTTTT. The genes are TRBV27 and TRBJ1-4, with a tentative D call TRBD1 (6 bases). In germline, CDR1 is MNHEY, CDR2 SMNVEV (reference sequence). The V end was cut by 7 bases, the J end by 7 bases, with 19 bases between. The CDR3 has 15 residues. Full variable domain (rest looked up from reference TRBV27 and TRBJ1-4): EAQVTQNPRYLITVTGKKLTVTCSQNMNHEYMSWYRQDPGLGLRQIYYSMNVEVTDKGDVPEGYKVSRKEKRNFPLILESPSPNQTSLYFCASKPIWGAVEKLFFGSGTQLSVL.

The table lists this clone with a few counts. This chain links TRBV11-2 with TRBJ2-5; 7 bases align to TRBD2. This CDR3 region has 16 residues. Trimming took 5 bases from V and 6 from J; bases not matched to a gene: 15. CDR1 SGHAT and CDR2 FQNNGV come from the germline V gene. The CDR3 loop reads CASSPPASGGTKTQYF. Here the CDR3 DNA reads TGTGCCAGCAGCCCTCCTGCCTCGGGGGGTACGAAGACCCAGTACTTC. Full variable domain (missing parts from reference TRBV11-2 and TRBJ2-5): EAGVAQSPRYKIIEKRQSVAFWCNPISGHATLYWYQQILGQGPKLLIQFQNNGVVDDSQLPKDRFSAERLKGVDSTLKIQPAKLEDSAVYLCASSPPASGGTKTQYFGPGTRLLVL.